The sequence of this T cell receptor (beta chain) was determined in a study of OX40 agonist ivuxolimab in advanced cancers. About the research overall: Ivuxolimab, which patients received intravenously every 2 weeks, was dosed at 0.01 to 10 mg/kg. Participants could have had prior anti-PD-1, anti-PD-L1 or anti-CTLA-4 therapy, and 40% had some. General observations from the study: On average, CD8+ T cells had more expanded clones than CD4+.

In regard to this clone: Its antigen is as yet unknown.

Per germline, CDR1 MNHEY and CDR2 SMNVEV (reference sequence). The V segment lost 8 bases and the J segment 2 bases; nucleotides outside the gene matches: 4. The length of the CDR3 is 14 residues. Assay: immunoSEQ multiplex PCR; the TCRdb copy retains only in-frame clones and omits some. The sample carries roughly 89,000 clones, approximately 90% recorded once. The chain uses TRBV27 and TRBJ2-2; 8 bases map to TRBD1. The receptor comes from an adult with an advanced solid tumor such as melanoma, head and neck, liver or kidney cancer. This specimen was CD4+ or CD8+ T cells sorted from blood, taken in a trial of the OX40 agonist ivuxolimab. The CDR3 loop is CASLAGGNTGELFF. CDR3 coding DNA: TGTGCCAGCTTGGCAGGGGGCAACACCGGGGAGCTGTTTTTT.